The 22 T cell receptor beta chains given below trace back to one sample, sequenced in a study of CD8+ T cells in alopecia areata. In each case, RNA was isolated and then reverse transcribed into cDNA as the sequencing template. Sequenced by immunoSEQ multiplex PCR; TCRdb stores in-frame clones only, minus some. The table lists some 98,000 clones, roughly three fifths of them singletons. The sample's treatment: oral pan-JAK inhibitor, 5-10 mg twice daily. The specimen was CD8+ T cells sorted from blood, collected at week 4, from a patient treated with tofacitinib. The receptors come from a human donor with alopecia areata.

The chain recombines TRBV7-9 with TRBJ2-7; D is uncertain. This CDR3 has 14 residues. The V and J ends lost 5 bases and 2 bases respectively, with 13 bases between them. The germline gives CDR1 SEHNR, CDR2 FQNEAQ (reference sequence). The CDR3 nucleotides read TGTGCCAGCAGCCCCGCCGGGCAGACCTACGAGCAGTACTTC. It encodes CASSPAGQTYEQYF.

The chain couples TRBV9 to TRBJ2-1; maybe TRBD2 (5 bases). The V gene lost 0 bases and the J gene lost 5 bases, with 12 bases spanning the gap. Germline CDR1 is SGDLS and CDR2 is YYNGEE. CDR3 length equals 15 residues. The CDR3 coding sequence is TGTGCCAGCAGCGTAGGGGAGAGGGTCCACAATGAGCAGTTCTTC. As protein: CASSVGERVHNEQFF.

Here the CDR3 reads CASSPEEGTEAFF. The CDR3 DNA is TGTGCCAGCAGCCCAGAGGAGGGCACTGAAGCTTTCTTT. This rearrangement joins TRBV4-2 to TRBJ1-1; unclear D gene. The ends were cut back, 4 bases at V and 4 bases at J, with 10 bases in the middle. Germline CDR1 reads LGHNA; CDR2 reads YNFKEQ. This CDR3 spans 13 amino acids.

This chain connects TRBV9 to TRBJ2-5; D is perhaps TRBD2 (6 bases). Per germline, CDR1 SGDLS and CDR2 YYNGEE. V gave up 3 bases and J gave up 2 bases, with 14 bases separating them. This CDR3 comprises 15 residues. CDR3 DNA sequence: TGTGCCAGCAGCGCCAGACTAGGCCCTCAAGAGACCCAGTACTTC. Translating gives CASSARLGPQETQYF. The full variable domain, in which reference TRBV9 and TRBJ2-5 provide the parts outside the CDR3, is DSGVTQTPKHLITATGQRVTLRCSPRSGDLSVYWYQQSLDQGLQFLIQYYNGEERAKGNILERFSAQQFPDLHSELNLSSLELGDSALYFCASSARLGPQETQYFGPGTRLLVL.

The chain uses TRBV2 and TRBJ2-2; D gene unclear. V was trimmed by 7 bases and J by 7 bases, leaving 13 bases between them. The CDR3 is 13 amino acids. Germline-derived CDR1 and CDR2 are SNHLY and FYNNEI. CDR3 residues: CASITRPDGELFF. Written as DNA, the CDR3 is TGTGCCAGCATAACACGACCCGACGGGGAGCTGTTTTTT.

This chain joins TRBV7-3 and TRBJ2-1; 13 positions match TRBD2. CDR1 and CDR2 (germline): SGHTA, FQGTGA. J gave up 8 bases and V 4 bases, and 5 bases lay outside the gene matches. This CDR3 contains 15 residues. The CDR3 is CASSSGTSGTDEQFF. DNA for the CDR3: TGTGCCAGCAGCTCCGGGACTAGCGGGACGGATGAGCAGTTCTTC.

This clone was detected once. This could be a read error, since a much larger clone is one nucleotide away. The chain combines TRBV7-6 with TRBJ2-7; no reliable D call. Per the germline V gene, CDR1 is SGHVS and CDR2 is FNYEAQ. This CDR3 comprises 15 residues. CDR3 DNA: TGTGCCAGCAGCTTAGGAGCTACAAGCTCCTACAAGCAGTACTTC. Amino acid sequence: CASSLGATSSYKQYF.

The V call is TRBV30, the J call TRBJ1-1, with D unclear. In germline, CDR1 is GTSNPN, CDR2 SVGIG (reference sequence). V lost 2 bases and J lost 5, with 6 bases in between. CDR3 length: 11 residues. The CDR3 DNA reads as TGTGCCTGGAGTTTGGGGACTGAAGCTTTCTTT. Protein product: CAWSLGTEAFF.

The chain is built from TRBV2 and TRBJ2-1; 10 bases match TRBD2. Germline loops: CDR1 SNHLY, CDR2 FYNNEI. V shed 1 base, J shed 7 bases, and the junction held 4 bases outside the gene matches. The CDR3 contains 15 residues. The CDR3 nucleotides are TGTGCCAGCAGTGAAGGAGCGGGAGGGCCAAATGAGCAGTTCTTC. It yields the protein CASSEGAGGPNEQFF.

The J gene is TRBJ2-3, the V gene TRBV13, with a weak D call TRBD1 (5 bases). Germline V lookup: CDR1 PRHDT, CDR2 FYEKMQ (reference sequence). Trimming took 1 base from V and 12 from J, leaving 14 bases between them. The CDR3 has 13 residues. CDR3 bases: TGTGCCAGCAGCTTAGTGGGGCGGAGCCACCAGTATTTT. Protein: CASSLVGRSHQYF.

The chain employs TRBV27 and TRBJ2-2, with 10 bases that match TRBD2. Germline V lookup: CDR1 MNHEY, CDR2 SMNVEV (reference sequence). The CDR3 loop spans 17 amino acids. V shed 2 bases and J 1 base; nucleotides not matched to a gene: 4. CDR3 sequence (DNA): TGTGCCAGCAGTTTAGCTAGCGGGGGCCAGAACACCGGGGAGCTGTTTTTT. It specifies CASSLASGGQNTGELFF.

V and J are TRBV27 and TRBJ1-1, with 7 positions matching TRBD1. Germline lookup yields CDR1 MNHEY and CDR2 SMNVEV (reference sequence). The CDR3 length is 13 residues. The ends lost 6 bases at V and 0 bases at J; junction bases unmatched: 1. The CDR3: CASRGQMNTEAFF. The CDR3, as DNA: TGTGCCAGCAGGGGACAGATGAACACTGAAGCTTTCTTT.

The rearrangement uses TRBV5-1 and TRBJ2-7; D is uncertain. V lost 4 bases and J lost 4, with 9 bases in between. This CDR3 is 12 amino acids long. Germline V gene lookup returns CDR1 SGHRS and CDR2 YFSETQ. CDR3 region: CASSMDGYEQYF. The CDR3 DNA reads TGCGCCAGCAGCATGGACGGTTACGAGCAGTACTTC. The whole variable domain, filled in from reference TRBV5-1 and TRBJ2-7, reads KAGVTQTPRYLIKTRGQQVTLSCSPISGHRSVSWYQQTPGQGLQFLFEYFSETQRNKGNFPGRFSGRQFSNSRSEMNVSTLELGDSALYLCASSMDGYEQYFGPGTRLTVT.

J is TRBJ1-5 and V is TRBV7-9, with D possibly TRBD1 on 6 matching bases. Germline assignment: CDR1 SEHNR and CDR2 FQNEAQ (reference sequence). This CDR3 region has 17 residues. V lost 0 bases and J 1 base, leaving 13 bases between the germline ends. The CDR3 DNA is TGTGCCAGCAGCTTAGCTACAGGGAGGCTGAGCAATCAGCCCCAGCATTTT. Translating gives CASSLATGRLSNQPQHF.

The V call is TRBV30, the J call TRBJ2-1; 10 bases fit TRBD2. The junction had 9 bases not matched to a gene; V was cut back by 0 bases and J by 7 bases. The CDR3 length is 16 residues. Germline assignment: CDR1 GTSNPN and CDR2 SVGIG (reference sequence). CDR3 sequence: CAWSVEAGGTSNEQFF. The CDR3 DNA follows: TGTGCCTGGAGTGTAGAAGCGGGAGGGACTAGTAATGAGCAGTTCTTC.

The chain links TRBV6-5 to TRBJ1-2; tentative D call: TRBD1 (5 bases). Per germline, CDR1 MNHEY and CDR2 SVGAGI. V was pared by 3 bases and J by 7 bases, with 12 bases between. The CDR3 has 13 residues. The CDR3 nucleotides read TGTGCCAGCAGTTATGGTCAGGGAGGTGGCTACACCTTC. Amino acid sequence: CASSYGQGGGYTF.

J is TRBJ2-7 and V is TRBV14, with TRBD1 identical over 9 bases. The CDR3 extends over 16 amino acids. Germline values: CDR1 SGHDN, CDR2 FVKESK. With 2 bases clipped from V and 3 bases from J, the junction kept 8 bases outside the gene matches. Written as DNA, the CDR3 is TGTGCCAGCAGCCAAAATGCGGGACAGGGCCACTACGAGCAGTACTTC. Its protein is CASSQNAGQGHYEQYF.

The chain uses TRBV5-1 and TRBJ2-3, with TRBD2 matching over 11 bases. This CDR3 comprises 15 residues. After removal of 1 base from V and 4 bases from J, the junction contained 2 bases not matched to a gene. Germline V gene data show CDR1 as SGHRS and CDR2 as YFSETQ. CDR3 loop: CASSLTSGRPDTQYF. The DNA for the CDR3 is TGCGCCAGCAGCTTGACTAGCGGGAGACCAGATACGCAGTATTTT.

The chain employs TRBV9 and TRBJ2-5; no definite D call. CDR3 size: 17 residues. The V gene lost 2 bases and the J gene lost 2 bases, with 19 bases spanning the gap. Looked up from germline, CDR1 is SGDLS and CDR2 is YYNGEE. The CDR3 coding sequence is TGTGCCAGCAGCGTTCGAGTCGGAGAAGCCATGCAAGAGACCCAGTACTTC. This encodes CASSVRVGEAMQETQYF.

This clone was counted a few times. The gene calls are TRBV4-2 and TRBJ2-7; 12 positions agree with TRBD2. The V and J ends lost 0 bases and 1 base, in that order; junction bases with no gene match: 7. CDR1 is LGHNA, CDR2 YNFKEQ, per germline. This CDR3 is built from 18 residues. For the CDR3, the DNA is TGTGCCAGCAGCCAAGAATGGTCCGGACTAGCGGGGTCCTACGAGCAGTACTTC. This codes for CASSQEWSGLAGSYEQYF.

The chain links TRBV7-2 to TRBJ2-7; 7 bases map to TRBD1. Germline CDR1 reads SGHTA; CDR2 reads FQGNSA. V shed 1 base, J shed 6 bases, and the junction held 12 bases outside the gene matches. CDR3 length: 16 amino acids. The CDR3 here is CASSLGATGLFTEQYF. CDR3 nucleotide sequence: TGTGCCAGCAGCTTAGGGGCGACAGGGCTGTTTACCGAGCAGTACTTC.

The V gene is TRBV4-1, the J gene TRBJ2-7; D may be TRBD1 (5 bases). The V end was cut by 0 bases, the J end by 5 bases, with 14 bases between. Germline CDR1 reads MGHRA; CDR2 reads YSYEKL. This CDR3 region has 15 residues. This chain's CDR3 is CASSQDGRGWDEQYF. The CDR3 DNA sequence: TGCGCCAGCAGCCAAGATGGTAGGGGTTGGGACGAGCAGTACTTC.